These T cell receptor beta chains were read from a single sample in a study of blood T cell repertoires in COVID-19. Sequencing was performed with immunoSEQ multiplex PCR; in TCRdb, only in-frame clones are kept and a portion is missing. The sample has 80,000 to 90,000 clones; 70% to 90% are singletons. The sample taken for sequencing was peripheral blood. All receptors come from a woman aged 80 or over with COVID-19, enrolled during active disease. Each CDR3 is given with its conserved first and last residue. Clone size is shown for a subset of rows, as once, few, many or a class of expanded clone.

>.|TRBJ1-3|TRBV18
CASSPRQGFAGNTIYF
>.|TRBJ2-1|TRBV15
CATSSGGGPNEQFF
>.|TRBJ2-3|TRBV19
CASSRTSGGSSDTQYF
>.|TRBJ1-2|TRBV15
CATSRKLDRDGYTF
>.|TRBJ2-1|TRBV5-1
CASSLVATGTSEYEQFF
>.|TRBJ2-7|TRBV28
CASIPYAGLGENEQYF
>.|TRBJ2-7|TRBV7-2
CASSFHGTGLVEQYF
>.|TRBJ2-5|TRBV18
CASSNLAGDLQETQYF
>.|TRBJ2-5|TRBV2
CASSAGTSGEETQYF
>.|TRBJ2-5|TRBV9
CASSVALAGGQETQYF
>few|TRBJ1-1|TRBV5-1
CASSLESYGEAFF
>few|TRBJ1-2|TRBV28
CASSAPGLIYGYTF
>.|TRBJ2-1|TRBV7-2
CASSFRTPRGNEQFF
>.|TRBJ1-2|TRBV5-4
CASSLGRGPGYTF
>.|TRBJ1-2|TRBV6-5
CASSHREGYGYTF
>.|TRBJ2-7|TRBV9
CASSVIGREYYEQYF